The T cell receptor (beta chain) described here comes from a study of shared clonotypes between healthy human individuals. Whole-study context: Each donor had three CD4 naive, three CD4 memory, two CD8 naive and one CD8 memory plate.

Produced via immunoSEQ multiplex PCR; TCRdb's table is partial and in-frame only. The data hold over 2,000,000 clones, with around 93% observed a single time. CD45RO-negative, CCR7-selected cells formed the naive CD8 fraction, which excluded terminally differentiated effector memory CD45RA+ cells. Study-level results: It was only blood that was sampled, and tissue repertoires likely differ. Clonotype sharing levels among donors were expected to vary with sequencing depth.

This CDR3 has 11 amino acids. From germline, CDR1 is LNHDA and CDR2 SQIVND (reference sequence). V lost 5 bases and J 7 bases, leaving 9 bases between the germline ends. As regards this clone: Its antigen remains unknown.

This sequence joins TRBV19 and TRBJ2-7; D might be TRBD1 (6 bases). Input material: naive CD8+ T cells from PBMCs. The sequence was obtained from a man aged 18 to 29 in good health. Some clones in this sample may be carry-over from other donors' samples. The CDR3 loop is CASSPGTEQYF. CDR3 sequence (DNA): TGTGCCAGTAGTCCTGGGACAGAGCAGTACTTC.